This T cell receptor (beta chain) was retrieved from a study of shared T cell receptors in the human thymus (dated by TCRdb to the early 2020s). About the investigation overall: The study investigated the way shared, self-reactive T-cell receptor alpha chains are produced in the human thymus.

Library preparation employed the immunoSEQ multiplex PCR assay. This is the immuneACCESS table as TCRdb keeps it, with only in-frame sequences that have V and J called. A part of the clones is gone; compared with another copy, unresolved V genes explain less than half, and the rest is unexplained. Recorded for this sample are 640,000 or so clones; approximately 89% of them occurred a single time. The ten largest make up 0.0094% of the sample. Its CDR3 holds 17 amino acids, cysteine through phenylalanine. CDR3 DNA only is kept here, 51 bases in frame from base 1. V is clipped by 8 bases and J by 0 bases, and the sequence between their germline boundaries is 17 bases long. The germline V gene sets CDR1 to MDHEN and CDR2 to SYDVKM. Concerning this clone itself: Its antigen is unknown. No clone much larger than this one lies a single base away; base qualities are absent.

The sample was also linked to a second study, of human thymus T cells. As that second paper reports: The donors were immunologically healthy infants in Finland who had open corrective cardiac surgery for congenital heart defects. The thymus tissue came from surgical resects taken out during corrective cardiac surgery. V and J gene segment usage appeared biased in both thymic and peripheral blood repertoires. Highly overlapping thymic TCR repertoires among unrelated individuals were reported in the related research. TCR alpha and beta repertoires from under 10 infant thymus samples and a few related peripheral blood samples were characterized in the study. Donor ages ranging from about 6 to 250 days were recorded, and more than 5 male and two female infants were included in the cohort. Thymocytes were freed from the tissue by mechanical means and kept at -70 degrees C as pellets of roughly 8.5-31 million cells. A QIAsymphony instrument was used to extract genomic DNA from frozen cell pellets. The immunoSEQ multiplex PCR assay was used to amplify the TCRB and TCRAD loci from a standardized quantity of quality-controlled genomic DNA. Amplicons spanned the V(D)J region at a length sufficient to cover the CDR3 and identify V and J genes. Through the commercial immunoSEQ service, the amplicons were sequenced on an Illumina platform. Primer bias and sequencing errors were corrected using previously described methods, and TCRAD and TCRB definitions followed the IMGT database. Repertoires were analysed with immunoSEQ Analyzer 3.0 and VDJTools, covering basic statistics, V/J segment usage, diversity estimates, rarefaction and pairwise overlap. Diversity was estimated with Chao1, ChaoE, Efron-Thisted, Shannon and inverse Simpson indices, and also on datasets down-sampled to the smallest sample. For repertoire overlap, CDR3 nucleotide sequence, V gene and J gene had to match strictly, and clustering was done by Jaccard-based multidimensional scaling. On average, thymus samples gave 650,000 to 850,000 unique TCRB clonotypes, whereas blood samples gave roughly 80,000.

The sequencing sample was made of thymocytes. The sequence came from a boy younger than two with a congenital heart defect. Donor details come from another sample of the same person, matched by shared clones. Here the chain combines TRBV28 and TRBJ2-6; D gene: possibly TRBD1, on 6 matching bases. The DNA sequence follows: TGTGCCAGCGGAGCCAGGGGATCAGACTCTGGGGCCAACGTCCTGACTTTC. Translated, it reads CASGARGSDSGANVLTF. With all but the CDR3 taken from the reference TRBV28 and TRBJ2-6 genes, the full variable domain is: DVKVTQSSRYLVKRTGEKVFLECVQDMDHENMFWYRQDPGLGLRLIYFSYDVKMKEKGDIPEGYSVSREKKERFSLILESASTNQTSMYLCASGARGSDSGANVLTFGAGSRLTVL.